This is a list of T cell receptor beta chains from one sample in a study of T cell changes during pregnancy in multiple sclerosis. Profiled with immunoSEQ multiplex PCR; TCRdb holds only in-frame clones, not every one. Here the sample spans 85,000 to 100,000 clones, 93% being singletons. The sample was peripheral blood, taken after pregnancy. The receptors here all came from a female donor with multiple sclerosis, enrolled in a pregnancy study. Each CDR3 is given with its conserved first and last residue. A D gene is named only where the DNA matches it firmly. The size entry is marked missing in some rows and otherwise reads once, few, many or a size class.

J gene | CDR3 length | V gene | D gene | clone size | CDR3 DNA | CDR3 protein
TRBJ2-5 | 15 | TRBV9 | TRBD1 | - | TGTGCCAGCAGCCTTTCGGACAGGGCGGCGGAGACCCAGTACTTC | CASSLSDRAAETQYF
TRBJ2-7 | 13 | TRBV27 | - | - | TGTGCCAGCAGCCCTTTTCCCCGGTGGGGGCTTGGCTTC | CASSPFPRWGLGF
TRBJ1-5 | 17 | TRBV7-9 | - | - | TGTGCCAGCAGCTTGGGACTGGGGACCTTTAGCAATCAGCCCCAGCATTTT | CASSLGLGTFSNQPQHF
TRBJ1-3 | 13 | TRBV6-1 | - | - | TGTGCCAGTACCCTGAGCTCTGGAAACACCATATATTTT | CASTLSSGNTIYF
TRBJ2-1 | 15 | TRBV7-9 | - | - | TGTGCCAGCAGCAACCGGGATATAAGGTACAATGAGCAGTTCTTC | CASSNRDIRYNEQFF
TRBJ1-1 | 14 | TRBV19 | TRBD1 | once | TGTGCCAGTGCGTTGCAGGGGGGAGGCACTGAAGCTTTCTTT | CASALQGGGTEAFF
TRBJ1-2 | 17 | TRBV30 | TRBD1 | - | TGTGCCTGGAGTGTCCTCGCGGGACAGGGGACGTACTATGGCTACACCTTC | CAWSVLAGQGTYYGYTF
TRBJ2-4 | 16 | TRBV5-1 | - | - | TGCGCCAGCAGCCCGATTAGCGGCCTAGCCAAAAACATTCAGTACTTC | CASSPISGLAKNIQYF
TRBJ2-2 | 14 | TRBV6-5 | - | medium-sized | TGTGCCAGCAGTTACGGCTCAGTCGCCGGGGAGCTGTTTTTT | CASSYGSVAGELFF
TRBJ2-1 | 15 | TRBV5-1 | TRBD2 | - | TGCGCCAGCAGTCAACAGCGGGGGACCTACAATGAGCAGTTCTTC | CASSQQRGTYNEQFF
TRBJ2-7 | 13 | TRBV4-3 | TRBD2 | - | TGCGCCAGCAGCCAGGGGACTAGCGGCGAGCAGTACTTC | CASSQGTSGEQYF
TRBJ2-7 | 11 | TRBV2 | - | - | TGTGCCAGCAGTGAAGGTAGGGGAAAGTACTTC | CASSEGRGKYF
TRBJ2-2 | 16 | TRBV30 | TRBD2 | - | TGTGCCTGGAGCACTATTCCGGGAGGGGCCACCGGGGAGCTGTTTTTT | CAWSTIPGGATGELFF
TRBJ2-1 | 15 | TRBV15 | TRBD2 | - | TGTGCCACCAGCAGAGAGAGACTAGCATCCAATGAGCAGTTCTTC | CATSRERLASNEQFF
TRBJ1-2 | 15 | TRBV27 | TRBD1 | few | TGTGCCAGCAGTTTATCTGGGACAGCACACTATGGCTACACCTTC | CASSLSGTAHYGYTF
TRBJ1-2 | 14 | TRBV5-1 | TRBD1 | - | TGCGCCAGCAGCTGGGACAGGTCTAACTATGGCTACACCTTC | CASSWDRSNYGYTF
TRBJ1-2 | 14 | TRBV18 | - | - | TGTGCCAGCTCACCGGGACAAACTAACTATGGCTACACCTTC | CASSPGQTNYGYTF
TRBJ2-7 | 14 | TRBV6-1 | TRBD1 | - | TGTGCCAGCAGTTGGACAGGAAGCTCCTACGAGCAGTACTTC | CASSWTGSSYEQYF
TRBJ2-1 | 12 | TRBV28 | - | - | TGTGCCGGGGGGGGGCCCTACAATGAGCAGTTCTTC | CAGGGPYNEQFF
TRBJ1-4 | 15 | TRBV5-1 | - | - | TGCGCCAGCAGCTCGGGGGAGGGAGCTAATGAAAAACTGTTTTTT | CASSSGEGANEKLFF
TRBJ2-1 | 19 | TRBV7-9 | TRBD1 | - | TGTGCCAGCAGCTTATCCAACCCGACCGGGACAGGGGGGTCCAATGAGCAGTTCTTC | CASSLSNPTGTGGSNEQFF
TRBJ2-3 | 15 | TRBV5-1 | TRBD2 | - | TGCGCCAGCAGCAATCTAGCGGCCCGCACAGATACGCAGTATTTT | CASSNLAARTDTQYF
TRBJ2-1 | 14 | TRBV10-3 | TRBD2 | - | TGTGCCATCAGCCGACTAGCGGAGGGGCCGGGGCAGTTCTTC | CAISRLAEGPGQFF
TRBJ1-5 | 15 | TRBV5-1 | - | - | TGCGCCAGCAGCTTGGACAGTTATAGCAATCAGCCCCAGCATTTT | CASSLDSYSNQPQHF
TRBJ2-2 | 15 | TRBV27 | - | - | TGTGCCAGCAGTTTACTGGGGGCAGGGACCGGGGAGCTGTTTTTT | CASSLLGAGTGELFF
TRBJ1-2 | 15 | TRBV6-1 | TRBD1 | - | TGTGCCAGCAGTGCCCTGGGACAGGGGGCGGGTGGCTACACCTTC | CASSALGQGAGGYTF
TRBJ1-1 | 14 | TRBV7-8 | TRBD1 | - | TGTGCCAGCAGCTTAGTACAGGGGGGAACTGAAGCTTTCTTT | CASSLVQGGTEAFF
TRBJ2-1 | 13 | TRBV5-1 | - | - | TGCGCCAGCAGCTTGCAATTCGGCGGTGAGCAGTTCTTC | CASSLQFGGEQFF
TRBJ2-2 | 18 | TRBV13 | - | - | TGTGCCAGCACCCACCCGCCCGATGGGCAGCTATTCACCGGGGAGCTGTTTTTT | CASTHPPDGQLFTGELFF
TRBJ2-7 | 14 | TRBV9 | - | - | TGTGCCAGCAGCGTGGGCACCGTATCCTACGAGCAGTACTTC | CASSVGTVSYEQYF
TRBJ1-2 | 16 | TRBV29-1 | TRBD1 | - | TGCAGCGCTCTAACACCCGGGACAGGGGGGAGGTATGGCTACACCTTC | CSALTPGTGGRYGYTF
TRBJ2-7 | 13 | TRBV2 | - | few | TGTGCCAGCAGTGAAATTCCAACCTACGAGCAGTACTTC | CASSEIPTYEQYF
TRBJ2-6 | 17 | TRBV29-1 | - | - | TGCAGCGTTGTCTTCCCTCTCCTCAGCTCTGGGGCCAACGTCCTGACTTTC | CSVVFPLLSSGANVLTF
TRBJ2-1 | 14 | TRBV4-1 | - | - | TGCGCCAGCAGCCAGGAACAGGGTGACAATGAGCAGTTCTTC | CASSQEQGDNEQFF
TRBJ2-5 | 13 | TRBV18 | - | - | TGTGCCAGCTCACGTGAGGTGCAAGAGACCCAGTACTTC | CASSREVQETQYF
TRBJ2-7 | 16 | TRBV10-1 | TRBD2 | - | TGCGCCAGCAGTGGCCTGACTAGCGGAAAAGGGTACGAGCAGTACTTC | CASSGLTSGKGYEQYF